The clone carrying this T cell receptor (beta chain) was counted a few times. Its antigen is still unknown. TCRdb independently ran MiXCR on the RT-PCR reads; one entry per CDR3 protein. This sample has about 240,000 distinct CDR3 sequences, with 10% to 15% found just once. The sample is drawn from a study of response to subunit inactivated influenza vaccine. Study conclusions and caveats: New T cells are recruited in small numbers by each seasonal influenza vaccination, according to the authors' suggestion.

Sequencing used non-naive T cells sorted from PBMCs, obtained around two weeks before vaccination. This receptor was obtained from a man between 45 and 60 years old who received an inactivated influenza vaccine.

The CDR3 DNA sequence: TGTGCCAGCAGCACACACATGAGTGGGTATGGCTACACCTTC. Its protein product is CASSTHMSGYGYTF. The V and J genes are TRBV4-2 and TRBJ1-2; unclear D gene. The germline CDR1 and CDR2 sequences are LGHNA and YNFKEQ. V was clipped by 5 bases and J by 5 bases, with 15 bases between them. The CDR3 runs to 14 residues.